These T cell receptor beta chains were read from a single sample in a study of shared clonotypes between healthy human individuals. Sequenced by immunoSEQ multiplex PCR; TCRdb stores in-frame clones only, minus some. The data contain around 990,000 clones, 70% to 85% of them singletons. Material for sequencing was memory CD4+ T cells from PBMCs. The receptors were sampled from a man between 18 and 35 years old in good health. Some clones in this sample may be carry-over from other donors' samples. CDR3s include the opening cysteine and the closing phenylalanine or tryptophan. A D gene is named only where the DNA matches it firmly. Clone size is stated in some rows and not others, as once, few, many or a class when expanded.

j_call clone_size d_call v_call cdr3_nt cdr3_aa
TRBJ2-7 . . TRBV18 TGTGCCAGCTCACCGACGGACAGAAACGGCGAGCAGTACTTC CASSPTDRNGEQYF
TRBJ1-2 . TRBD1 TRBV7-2 TGTGCCAGCAGCTTAGGGACAGGGGAGGACACCTTC CASSLGTGEDTF
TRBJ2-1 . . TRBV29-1 TGCAGCGTTGGATCCCCGCGGGGGCAGTTCTTC CSVGSPRGQFF
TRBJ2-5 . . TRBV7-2 TGTGCCAGCAGCTTCGATCTTCGTGCGAAAGAGACCCAGTACTTC CASSFDLRAKETQYF
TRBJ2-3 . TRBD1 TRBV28 TGTGCCAGCAGAAAGGGGGGGACAGGGGGCCTTGGGCAGTATTTT CASRKGGTGGLGQYF
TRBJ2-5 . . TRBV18 TGTGCCAGCTCACCACCGGCGGAGACCCAGTACTTC CASSPPAETQYF
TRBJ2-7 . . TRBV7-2 TGTGCCAGCAGCTTATTCACCTACGAGCAGTACTTC CASSLFTYEQYF
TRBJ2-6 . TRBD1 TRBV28 TGTGCCAGCACCCAAGACAGGGGAAAGAGAGGGGCCAACGTCCTGACTTTC CASTQDRGKRGANVLTF
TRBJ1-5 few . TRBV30 TGTGCCTGGAGGACACAGGGAGATGATCAGCCCCAGCATTTT CAWRTQGDDQPQHF
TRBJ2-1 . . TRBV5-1 TGCGCCAGCGGACTAACAGGGTCCTCATCTTTGGGGGGGCAGTTCTTC CASGLTGSSSLGGQFF
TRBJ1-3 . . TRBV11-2 TGTGCCAGCAGCTTAAACACAGGAAACACCATATATTTT CASSLNTGNTIYF
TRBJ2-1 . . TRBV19 TGTGCCAGTAGTATCGGAGCGGGTTACAATGAGCAGTTCTTC CASSIGAGYNEQFF
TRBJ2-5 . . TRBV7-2 TGTGCCAGCAGCTTAGTCTTCGGATTAGCGAGTCGGGAGACCCAGTACTTC CASSLVFGLASRETQYF
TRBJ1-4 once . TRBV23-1 TGCGCCAGCAGCACTAATAGGGGGTCAGGTGCTAATGAAAAACTGTTTTTT CASSTNRGSGANEKLFF
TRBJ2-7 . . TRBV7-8 TGTGCCAGCAGCTTAGCCGGGCCCAGAATCTACGAGCAGTACTTC CASSLAGPRIYEQYF
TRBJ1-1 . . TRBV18 TGTGCCAGCTCACCACGTCGGGGGAACACTGAAGCTTTCTTT CASSPRRGNTEAFF
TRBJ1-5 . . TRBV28 TGTGCCAGCGTTCGGTCAGGGAGCAATCAGCCCCAGCATTTT CASVRSGSNQPQHF
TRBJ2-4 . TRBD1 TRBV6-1 TGTGCCAGCAGTAAACAGGGGGCTGGGGACATTCAGTACTTC CASSKQGAGDIQYF
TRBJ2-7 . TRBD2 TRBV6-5 TGTGCCAGCAGTTATCCTAGCGGGAGCCTAGGCGAGCAGTACTTC CASSYPSGSLGEQYF
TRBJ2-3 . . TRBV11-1 TGTGCCAGCAGCTTAGGTGTGGAAACAGATACGCAGTATTTT CASSLGVETDTQYF
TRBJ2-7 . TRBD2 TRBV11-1 TGTGCCAGCAGCTTATTGGCCAGCGGGAGGGCCACCGAGCAGTACTTC CASSLLASGRATEQYF
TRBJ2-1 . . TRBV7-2 TGTGCCAGCAGCGAACTAGCAGACTCCTACAATGAGCAGTTCTTC CASSELADSYNEQFF
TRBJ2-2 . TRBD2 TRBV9 TGTGCCAGCAGCGTAGCTGGAGCGGGAGCGAACACCGGGGAGCTGTTTTTT CASSVAGAGANTGELFF
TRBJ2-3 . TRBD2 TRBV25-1 TGTGCCAGCAGTGAAGACGGGAGGGCGTCAGATACGCAGTATTTT CASSEDGRASDTQYF
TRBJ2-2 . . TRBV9 TGTGCCAGCAGCGTAGAAGGAAGACTCACCGGGGAGCTGTTTTTT CASSVEGRLTGELFF
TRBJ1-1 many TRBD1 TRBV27 TGTGCCAGCTCGATCTTAGCTGGACAGGGGATAAACACTGAAGCTTTCTTT CASSILAGQGINTEAFF
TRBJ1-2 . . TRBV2 TGTGCCAGCAGTGACTTGGACTATGGCTACACCTTC CASSDLDYGYTF
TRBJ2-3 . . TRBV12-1 TGTGCCAGCAGCTGGGAGGGTAGCGGGAGGGGGGATAGAGATACGCAGTATTTT CASSWEGSGRGDRDTQYF
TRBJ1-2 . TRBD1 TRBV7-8 TGTGCCAGCAGCTTAGATGGGCAGGGGGCTCGTGGCTACACCTTC CASSLDGQGARGYTF
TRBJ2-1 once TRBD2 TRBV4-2 TGTGCCAGCAGCCAAGACGGCGGGGGCAATGAGCAGTTCTTC CASSQDGGGNEQFF
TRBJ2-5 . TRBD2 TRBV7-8 TGTGCCAGCAGCTTAGTCGATCTAGCGGGAGCCTACCAAGAGACCCAGTACTTC CASSLVDLAGAYQETQYF
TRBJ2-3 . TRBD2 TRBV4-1 TGCGCCAGCAGCCGTGCGACTAGCGGGACGGCCACAGATACGCAGTATTTT CASSRATSGTATDTQYF
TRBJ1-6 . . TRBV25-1 TGTGCCAGCAGTGAATCCTTACAGGGTAATTCACCCCTCCACTTT CASSESLQGNSPLHF
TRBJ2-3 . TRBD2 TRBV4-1 TGCGCCAGCAGCCAAGAGACTAGCCGACGCACAGATACGCAGTATTTT CASSQETSRRTDTQYF
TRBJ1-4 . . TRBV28 TGTGCCAGCACCTGGGGGGAGGAAAAACTGTTTTTT CASTWGEEKLFF
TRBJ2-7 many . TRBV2 TGTGCCAGCAGTGAGGGTTCCCCCCGCGAGCAGTACTTC CASSEGSPREQYF
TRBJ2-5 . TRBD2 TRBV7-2 TGTGCCAGCAGCTTGAATATCGGGAGGGCCCGGGAGACCCAGTACTTC CASSLNIGRARETQYF
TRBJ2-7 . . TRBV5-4 TGTGCCAGCAGCATGGGTCGGCAGGGAATCTACGAGCAGTACTTC CASSMGRQGIYEQYF
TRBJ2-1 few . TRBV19 TGTGCGAGGAAGGATGAATCTAGCGGGCCACAGGGGAATGAGCAGTTCTTC CARKDESSGPQGNEQFF
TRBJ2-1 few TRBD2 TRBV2 TGTGCCAGCAGGGGGACTAGCGGGGCATACAATGAGCAGTTCTTC CASRGTSGAYNEQFF
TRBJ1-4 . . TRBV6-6 TGTGCCACCCGGCAGGGGAATGAAAAACTGTTTTTT CATRQGNEKLFF
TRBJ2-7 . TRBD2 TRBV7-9 TGTGCCAGCAGCCTACTAGCGGGCTACGAGCAGTACTTC CASSLLAGYEQYF
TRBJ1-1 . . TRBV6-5 TGTGCCGTGGGAAGAACTGAAGCTTTCTTT CAVGRTEAFF
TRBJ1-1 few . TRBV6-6 TGTGCCAGCAGTGGGAGGAGGGTGAACACTGAAGCTTTCTTT CASSGRRVNTEAFF
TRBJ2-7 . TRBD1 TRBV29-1 TGCAGCGTTGTCCCGGGACAGCATACCTCCTACGAGCAGTACTTC CSVVPGQHTSYEQYF
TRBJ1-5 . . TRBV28 TGTGCCAGCACCAAAAGGGGGGGGGTTAGCAATCAGCCCCAGCATTTT CASTKRGGVSNQPQHF
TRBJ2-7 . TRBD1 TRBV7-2 TGTGCCAGCAGCTACCTTTTTTCCGGGACAGGGCCGTACGAGCAGTACTTC CASSYLFSGTGPYEQYF
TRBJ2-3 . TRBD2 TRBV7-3 TGTGCCAGCAGCACGGGACTAGCGGGAGGAACAGATACGCAGTATTTT CASSTGLAGGTDTQYF
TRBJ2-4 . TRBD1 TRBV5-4 TGTGCCAGCAGCTCAGACAGGGGGCACGGAAACATTCAGTACTTC CASSSDRGHGNIQYF
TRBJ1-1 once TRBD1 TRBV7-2 TGTGCCAGCAGCCGCGACGGTTTCAGGGGGATTGGCACTGAAGCTTTCTTT CASSRDGFRGIGTEAFF
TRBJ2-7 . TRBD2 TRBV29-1 TGCAGCGTCAGCGAAATCGGATTCGGACTAGCGGGCTTCACCTACGAGCAGTACTTC CSVSEIGFGLAGFTYEQYF
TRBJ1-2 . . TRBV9 TGTGCCAGCAGCCCGGAGGGGTCCTATGGCTACACCTTC CASSPEGSYGYTF
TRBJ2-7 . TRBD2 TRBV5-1 TGCGCCAGCAGCTTGGCTGGCGGGAGCTCCTACGAGCAGTACTTC CASSLAGGSSYEQYF
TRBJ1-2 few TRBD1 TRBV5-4 TGTGCCAGCACCAGACAGGGGGGCTATGGCTACACCTTC CASTRQGGYGYTF
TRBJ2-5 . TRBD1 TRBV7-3 TGTGCCAGCAGCCCGGGACAGGGTTCGCAAGAGACCCAGTACTTC CASSPGQGSQETQYF
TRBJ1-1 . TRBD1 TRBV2 TGTGCCAGCAGGGCCGGGACAGGGGGCACTGAAGCTTTCTTT CASRAGTGGTEAFF
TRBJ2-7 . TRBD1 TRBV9 TGTGCCAGCAGCGGCGGGGGGACAGGGGCCTACGAGCAGTACTTC CASSGGGTGAYEQYF
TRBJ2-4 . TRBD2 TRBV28 TGTGCCAGCAGTTTCCCCGTCAGCGGGGAGTGGGGGGGTTTAGCCAAAAACATTCAGTACTTC CASSFPVSGEWGGLAKNIQYF
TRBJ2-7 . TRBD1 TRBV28 TGTGCCAGCCTCCCATCGGGACAGGGTTCCTACGAGCAGTACTTC CASLPSGQGSYEQYF
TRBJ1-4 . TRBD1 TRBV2 TGTGCCAGCGAGGTCCAAGGGGGCGGTGAAAAGCTGTTTTTT CASEVQGGGEKLFF